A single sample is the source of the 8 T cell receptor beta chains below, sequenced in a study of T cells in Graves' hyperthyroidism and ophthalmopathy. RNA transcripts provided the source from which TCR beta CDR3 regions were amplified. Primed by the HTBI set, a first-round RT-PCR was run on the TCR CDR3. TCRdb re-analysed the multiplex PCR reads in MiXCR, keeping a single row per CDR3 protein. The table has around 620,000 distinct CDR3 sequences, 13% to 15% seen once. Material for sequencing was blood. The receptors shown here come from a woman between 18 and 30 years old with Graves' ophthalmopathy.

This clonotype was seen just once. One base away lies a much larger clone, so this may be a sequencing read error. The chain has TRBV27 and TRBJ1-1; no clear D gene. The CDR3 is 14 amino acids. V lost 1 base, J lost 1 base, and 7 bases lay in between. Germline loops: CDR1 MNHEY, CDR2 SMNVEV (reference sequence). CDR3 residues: CASSLFRENTEAFF. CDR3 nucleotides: TGTGCCAGCAGTTTATTCCGGGAGAACACTGAAGCTTTCTTT.

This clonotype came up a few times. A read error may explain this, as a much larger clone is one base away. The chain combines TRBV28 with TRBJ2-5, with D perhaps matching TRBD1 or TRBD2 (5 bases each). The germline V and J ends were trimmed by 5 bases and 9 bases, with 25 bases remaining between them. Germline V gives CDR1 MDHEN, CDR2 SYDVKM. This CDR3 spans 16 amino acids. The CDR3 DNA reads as TGTGCCAGCAGTCTCTGGCCGCAGGGTAGGGTGGAGGCCCAGTACTTC. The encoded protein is CASSLWPQGRVEAQYF.

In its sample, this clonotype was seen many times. The CDR3 sequence is CASSFTGYEQYF. For the CDR3, the DNA is TGTGCCAGCAGCTTCACGGGGTACGAGCAGTACTTC. The chain carries TRBV7-2 and TRBJ2-7, with D tentatively TRBD2 (5 bases). The CDR3 sequence is 12 residues long. V was shortened by 3 bases and J by 4 bases, with 7 bases between the two germline ends. Germline loops: CDR1 SGHTA, CDR2 FQGNSA. Combining the CDR3 with reference TRBV7-2 and TRBJ2-7 gives the whole variable domain GAGVSQSPSNKVTEKGKDVELRCDPISGHTALYWYRQSLGQGLEFLIYFQGNSAPDKSGLPSDRFSAERTGGSVSTLTIQRTQQEDSAVYLCASSFTGYEQYFGPGTRLTVT.

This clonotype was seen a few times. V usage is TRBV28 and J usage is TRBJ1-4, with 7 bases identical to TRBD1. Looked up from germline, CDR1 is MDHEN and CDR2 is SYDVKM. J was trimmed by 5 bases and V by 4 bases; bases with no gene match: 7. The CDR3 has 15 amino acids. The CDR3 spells CASSSGGGGNEKLFF. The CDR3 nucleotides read TGTGCCAGCAGTTCAGGGGGGGGGGGAAATGAAAAACTGTTTTTT.

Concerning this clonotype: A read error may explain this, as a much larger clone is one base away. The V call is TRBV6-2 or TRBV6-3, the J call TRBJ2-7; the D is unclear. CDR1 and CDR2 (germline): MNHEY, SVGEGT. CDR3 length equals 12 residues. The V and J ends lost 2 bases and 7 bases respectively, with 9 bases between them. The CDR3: CASSYGLGEQYF. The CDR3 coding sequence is TGTGCCAGCAGTTACGGGTTAGGTGAGCAGTACTTC.

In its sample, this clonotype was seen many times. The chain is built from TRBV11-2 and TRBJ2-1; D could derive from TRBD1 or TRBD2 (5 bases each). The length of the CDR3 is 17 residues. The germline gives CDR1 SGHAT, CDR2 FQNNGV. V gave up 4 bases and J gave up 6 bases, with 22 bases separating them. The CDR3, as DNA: TGTGCCAGCAGCTCCCACCCACGGGGACCCCTGGGCAATGAGCAGTTCTTC. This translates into CASSSHPRGPLGNEQFF.

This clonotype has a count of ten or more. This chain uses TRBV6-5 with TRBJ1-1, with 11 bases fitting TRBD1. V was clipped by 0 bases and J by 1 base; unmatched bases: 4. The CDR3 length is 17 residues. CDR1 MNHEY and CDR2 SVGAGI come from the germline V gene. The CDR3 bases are TGTGCCAGCAGTTACTCGTCGGGACAGGGGGGGAACACTGAAGCTTTCTTT. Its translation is CASSYSSGQGGNTEAFF.

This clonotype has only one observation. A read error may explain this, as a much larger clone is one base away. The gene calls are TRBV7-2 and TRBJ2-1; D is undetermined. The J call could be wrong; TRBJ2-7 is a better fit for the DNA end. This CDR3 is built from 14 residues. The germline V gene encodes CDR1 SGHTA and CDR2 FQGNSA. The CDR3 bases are TGTGCCAGCAGCTCCATGGTTTCCTACAATGAGCAGTACTTC. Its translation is CASSSMVSYNEQYF.